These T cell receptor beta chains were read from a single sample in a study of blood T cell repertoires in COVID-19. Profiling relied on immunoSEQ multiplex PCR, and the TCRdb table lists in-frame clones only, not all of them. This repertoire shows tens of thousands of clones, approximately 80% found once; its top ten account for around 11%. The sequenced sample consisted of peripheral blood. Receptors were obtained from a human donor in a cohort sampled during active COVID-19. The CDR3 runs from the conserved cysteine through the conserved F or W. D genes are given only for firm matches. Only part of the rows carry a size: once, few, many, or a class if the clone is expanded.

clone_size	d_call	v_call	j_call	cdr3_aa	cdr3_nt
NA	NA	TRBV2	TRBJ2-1	CASSEALSSEANEQFF	TGTGCCAGCAGTGAAGCGCTTAGTTCTGAAGCAAATGAGCAGTTCTTC
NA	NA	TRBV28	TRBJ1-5	CASLGAYRGQPQHF	TGTGCCAGCCTAGGAGCCTACCGAGGGCAGCCCCAGCATTTT
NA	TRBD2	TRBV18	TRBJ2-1	CASSPQRGGEQFF	TGTGCCAGCTCACCACAGCGGGGTGGTGAGCAGTTCTTC
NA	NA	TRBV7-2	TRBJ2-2	CASRRGAANTGELFF	TGTGCCAGCCGCCGTGGCGCGGCGAACACCGGGGAGCTGTTTTTT
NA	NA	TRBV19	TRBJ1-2	CASSITSNYGYTF	TGTGCCAGTAGTATTACATCTAACTATGGCTACACCTTC
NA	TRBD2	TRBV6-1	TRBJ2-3	CASSERAASGSGSTDTQYF	TGTGCCAGCAGTGAACGGGCGGCTAGCGGGAGTGGGAGCACAGATACGCAGTATTTT
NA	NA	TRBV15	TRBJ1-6	CATSRGANSPLHF	TGTGCCACCAGCAGAGGCGCTAATTCACCCCTCCACTTT
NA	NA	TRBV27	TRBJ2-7	CASSLGLPTYEQYF	TGTGCCAGCAGTTTAGGACTACCCACCTACGAGCAGTACTTC
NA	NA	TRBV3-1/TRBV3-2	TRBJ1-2	CASSLRQDGYTF	TGTGCCAGCAGCTTACGACAGGATGGCTACACCTTC
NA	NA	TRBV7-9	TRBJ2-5	CASSTALDPRLVPYF	TGTGCCAGCAGCACCGCGCTTGATCCCCGACTAGTCCCATACTTC
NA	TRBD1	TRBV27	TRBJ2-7	CASSKRLTGTGVDEQYF	TGTGCCAGCAGCAAACGTCTAACCGGGACAGGGGTCGACGAGCAGTACTTC
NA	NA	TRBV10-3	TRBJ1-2	CAISESRGDYGYTF	TGTGCCATCAGTGAGTCTCGGGGAGACTATGGCTACACCTTC
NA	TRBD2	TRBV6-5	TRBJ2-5	CASSYGGGIKTQYF	TGTGCCAGCAGTTACGGCGGGGGAATAAAGACCCAGTACTTC
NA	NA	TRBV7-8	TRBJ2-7	CASSLALLAQGENEQYF	TGTGCCAGCAGCTTAGCGCTTTTAGCACAGGGCGAGAACGAGCAGTACTTC
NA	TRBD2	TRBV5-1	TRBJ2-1	CASSQGLAGGSYNEQFF	TGCGCCAGCAGCCAGGGACTAGCGGGAGGTTCCTACAATGAGCAGTTCTTC
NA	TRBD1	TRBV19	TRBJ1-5	CASSPRTGGLGNQPQHF	TGTGCCAGTAGTCCTCGGACAGGGGGCTTGGGCAATCAGCCCCAGCATTTT
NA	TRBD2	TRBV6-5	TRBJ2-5	CASLLAGKETQYF	TGTGCCAGCCTCCTAGCGGGAAAAGAGACCCAGTACTTC
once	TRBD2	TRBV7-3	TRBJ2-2	CASSPRLAGGSGELFF	TGTGCCAGCAGCCCTCGACTAGCGGGAGGGTCCGGGGAGCTGTTTTTT
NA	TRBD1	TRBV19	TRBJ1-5	CASSIGDRLGNQPQHF	TGTGCCAGTAGTATAGGGGACAGATTAGGCAATCAGCCCCAGCATTTT
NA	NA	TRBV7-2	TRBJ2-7	CASSAAGFGGQYF	TGTGCCAGCAGCGCAGCGGGCTTCGGGGGGCAGTACTTC
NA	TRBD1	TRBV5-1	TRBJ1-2	CASSSDRAWGYTF	TGCGCCAGCAGCTCGGACAGGGCTTGGGGCTACACCTTC
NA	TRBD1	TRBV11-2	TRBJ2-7	CASSFSQGAAEQYF	TGTGCCAGCAGCTTCTCACAGGGGGCGGCGGAGCAGTACTTC
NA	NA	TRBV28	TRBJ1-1	CASSRTPNTEAFF	TGTGCCAGCAGTCGGACACCGAACACTGAAGCTTTCTTT
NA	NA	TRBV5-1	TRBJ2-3	CASSIDRPPDTQYF	TGCGCCAGCAGCATAGACAGACCGCCAGATACGCAGTATTTT
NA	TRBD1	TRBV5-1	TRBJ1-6	CASSPRDRGRDPLHF	TGCGCCAGCAGTCCCCGGGACAGGGGCAGGGATCCCCTCCACTTT
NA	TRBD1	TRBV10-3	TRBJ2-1	CAISFQGAVDEQFF	TGTGCCATCAGCTTCCAGGGGGCGGTCGATGAGCAGTTCTTC
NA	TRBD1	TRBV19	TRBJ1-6	CASSTLGQGGSPLHF	TGTGCCAGTAGTACCTTAGGACAGGGAGGTTCACCCCTCCACTTT
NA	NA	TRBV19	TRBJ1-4	CASSRLGVNEKLFF	TGTGCCAGTAGTCGGCTCGGGGTTAATGAAAAACTGTTTTTT
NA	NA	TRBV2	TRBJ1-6	CASSRGPLNNSPLHF	TGTGCCAGCAGCCGCGGGCCCCTGAATAATTCACCCCTCCACTTT
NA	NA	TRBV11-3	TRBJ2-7	CASSMGQPGAYEQYF	TGTGCCAGCAGCATGGGGCAGCCAGGCGCCTACGAGCAGTACTTC
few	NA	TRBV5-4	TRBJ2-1	CASSPSPNEQFF	TGTGCCAGCAGCCCCTCTCCCAATGAGCAGTTCTTC
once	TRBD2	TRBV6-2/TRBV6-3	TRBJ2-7	CASSYSASGSYEQYF	TGTGCCAGCAGTTACTCAGCTAGCGGGAGTTACGAGCAGTACTTC
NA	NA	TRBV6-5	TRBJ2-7	CASSKAGQSYEQYF	TGTGCCAGCAGTAAGGCGGGACAGAGCTACGAGCAGTACTTC
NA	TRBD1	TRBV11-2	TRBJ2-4	CASSPGTGPQYF	TGTGCCAGCAGCCCCGGGACAGGGCCTCAGTACTTC
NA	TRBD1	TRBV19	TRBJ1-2	CASSIGQVVYGYTF	TGTGCCAGTAGTATTGGACAGGTGGTCTATGGCTACACCTTC
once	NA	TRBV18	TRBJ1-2	CASSPPEVTAYGYTF	TGTGCCAGCTCACCACCGGAAGTCACAGCCTATGGCTACACCTTC
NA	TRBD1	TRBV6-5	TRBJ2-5	CASRAGTGGETQYF	TGTGCCAGCAGAGCAGGGACAGGGGGAGAGACCCAGTACTTC
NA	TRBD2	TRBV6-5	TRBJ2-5	CASRRRTSGDETQYF	TGTGCCAGCAGGCGACGTACTAGCGGGGACGAGACCCAGTACTTC
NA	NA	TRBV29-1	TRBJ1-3	CSVIRGSGNTIYF	TGCAGCGTCATTCGGGGTTCTGGAAACACCATATATTTT
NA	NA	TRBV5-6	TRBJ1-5	CASSQGQRQPQHF	TGTGCCAGCAGCCAAGGACAGCGTCAGCCCCAGCATTTT
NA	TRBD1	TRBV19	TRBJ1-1	CASSSIGAGGTEAFF	TGTGCCAGCAGTAGTATAGGGGCAGGGGGCACTGAAGCTTTCTTT